The T cell receptor (beta chain) under discussion was sequenced for a study of T cell responses to AZD1222 COVID-19 vaccine. Study observations and caveats: Seropositivity was recorded at baseline in only 6 or 7 AZD1222 recipients.

Of note for this clone: Antigen specificity is unknown.

The repertoire was sequenced with immunoSEQ multiplex PCR; TCRdb's copy has only in-frame clones and lacks some. The repertoire has about 170,000 clones, around nine tenths of them found once; the top ten carry around 3%. From germline, CDR1 is LGHDT and CDR2 YNNKEL (reference sequence). V shed 4 bases and J 3 bases; nucleotides not matched to a gene: 10. This CDR3 is built from 16 residues. This chain uses TRBV3-1 (or the pseudogene TRBV3-2) with TRBJ2-7; 9 bases map to TRBD2. The receptor's source is an adult in good health. The starting material was peripheral blood, obtained on day 0 of AZD1222 vaccination. In nucleotides, the CDR3 is TGTGCCAGCAGCCCCCTATCAGCGGGGGGAATCTACGAGCAGTACTTC. Amino acid sequence: CASSPLSAGGIYEQYF.